This T cell receptor (beta chain) was identified in a study of beta chain features in type 1 diabetes. Expressed TCRB transcripts were sequenced because the entire RNA isolate underwent reverse transcription. Repertoires were generated with immunoSEQ multiplex PCR, while TCRdb's copy carries only in-frame clones and drops some. The table records around 340,000 clones, about a tenth of them present only once. Findings and limits, study-wide: More deletions and fewer insertions at VDJ junctions were seen in type 1 diabetes patients. Unsettled here was the matter of whether HLA type influences TCRB rearrangement. Shortening of TCRB CDR3s, moderate but significant, appeared in all four CD4+ subsets of Type 1 diabetes patients.

This clone was seen many times. Its antigen is currently unknown. The clonotype was recovered from a man aged 25-40 years with type 1 diabetes. The sequenced sample consisted of central memory CD4+ T cells from blood.

The CDR3 is CAISDPDLLQGNYGYTF. CDR3 in DNA: TGTGCCATCAGTGACCCGGACCTACTACAGGGGAACTATGGCTACACCTTC. The genes are TRBV10-3 and TRBJ1-2, with 7 bases that match TRBD1. Germline lookup yields CDR1 ENHRY and CDR2 SYGVKD. CDR3 length: 17 amino acids. After removal of 3 bases from V and 2 bases from J, the junction contained 12 bases not matched to a gene.